The 21 T cell receptor beta chains reported below all come from one sample, sequenced in a study of graft-versus-host responses after intestinal transplantation. Clones were read by immunoSEQ multiplex PCR, and TCRdb kept only the in-frame ones, dropping some. The sample holds 90,000 to 130,000 clones; over 85% are singletons and the top ten take 0.2% to 0.25%. Antigens of these TCRs are unknown. Sequences were derived from unstimulated CD4+ T cells sorted from spleen or lymph node cells, sampled before transplant. The receptors here all came from a human donor who was the organ donor for an intestinal transplant.

The chain has TRBV7-9 and TRBJ1-5; 7 bases map to TRBD1. Losses at the gene ends were 1 base for V and 6 bases for J; bases not matched to a gene: 6. CDR1 and CDR2 (germline): SEHNR, FQNEAQ (reference sequence). The length of the CDR3 is 15 residues. The CDR3 spells CASSLGQGVPQPQHF. The DNA for the CDR3 is TGTGCCAGCAGCTTAGGACAGGGAGTTCCTCAGCCCCAGCATTTT.

V usage is TRBV5-1 and J usage is TRBJ2-1, with 13 bases identical to TRBD2. This CDR3 is 17 amino acids long. J lost 8 bases, V lost 4 bases, and 12 bases had no gene match. Germline CDR1 SGHRS, CDR2 YFSETQ. CDR3 bases: TGCGCCAGCAGCGGGGGTTTGTGGACTAGCGGGAGCCATGAGCAGTTCTTC. Protein sequence: CASSGGLWTSGSHEQFF.

Notes on this clone: Other DNA sequences in the same sample also yield this CDR3. This chain connects TRBV7-2 to TRBJ2-7, with 13 positions matching TRBD2. Looked up from germline, CDR1 is SGHTA and CDR2 is FQGNSA. The CDR3 runs to 14 residues. Trimming took 4 bases from V and 3 from J; bases not matched to a gene: 0. The DNA for the CDR3 is TGTGCCAGCAGCTGGACTAGCGGGAGCTACGAGCAGTACTTC. Translation gives CASSWTSGSYEQYF.

The V and J genes are TRBV6-6 and TRBJ1-6; D is possibly TRBD1 (5 bases). Trimming removed 7 bases at V and 10 bases at J, with 11 bases between. Looked up from germline, CDR1 is MNHNY and CDR2 is SVGAGI (reference sequence). The CDR3 has 12 residues. The CDR3 DNA reads TGTGCCAGCACCGGGGCTGGCTCACCCCTCCACTTT. Translating it yields CASTGAGSPLHF.

The chain couples TRBV19 to TRBJ2-1, with D tentatively TRBD2 (6 bases). Germline V gene sequence: CDR1 LNHDA, CDR2 SQIVND (reference sequence). The V end lost 6 bases, the J end lost 3 bases, and 15 bases lay between the germline ends. This CDR3 is 15 amino acids long. This CDR3 is CASSFSAGSYNEQFF. CDR3 DNA sequence: TGTGCCAGTAGCTTTTCGGCGGGAAGCTACAATGAGCAGTTCTTC.

The chain recombines TRBV19 with TRBJ2-1; the D is unclear. The CDR3 loop spans 11 amino acids. From germline, CDR1 is LNHDA and CDR2 SQIVND (reference sequence). Trimming shortened V by 6 bases and J by 7 bases, and 7 bases separated the two germline ends. CDR3 nucleotide sequence: TGTGCCAGTAGCCGACCTAATGAGCAGTTCTTC. Translated, it gives CASSRPNEQFF.

V gene TRBV6-1 combines with J gene TRBJ2-7; 10 bases map to TRBD2. The CDR3 is 15 amino acids. Germline-derived CDR1 and CDR2 are MNHNS and SASEGT. V trimming: 6 bases; J trimming: 5 bases; junction bases outside the gene matches: 10. The CDR3 reads CASRQNVLAGDEQYF. As DNA, the CDR3 is TGTGCCAGCAGGCAAAACGTGCTAGCGGGAGACGAGCAGTACTTC.

This chain links TRBV10-3 with TRBJ2-7, with D perhaps matching TRBD1 (6 bases). The CDR3 sequence is 12 residues long. Germline CDR1 reads ENHRY; CDR2 reads SYGVKD. V was shortened by 10 bases and J by 2 bases, with 12 bases between the two germline ends. The chain's CDR3 is CATGQRPYEQYF. CDR3 DNA sequence: TGTGCCACAGGACAGCGCCCCTACGAGCAGTACTTC.

This clone came up once. The rearrangement links TRBV5-1 to TRBJ2-3, with TRBD2 matching over 7 bases. Trimming removed 1 base from V and 5 bases from J; junction bases left unmatched: 10. Per the germline V gene, CDR1 is SGHRS and CDR2 is YFSETQ. The CDR3 contains 16 residues. The CDR3 DNA is TGCGCCAGCAGCTTGCAGGGACTACCGGGATTAGATACGCAGTATTTT. Encoded protein: CASSLQGLPGLDTQYF.

The J gene is TRBJ1-3, the V gene TRBV4-2, with 7 bases aligning to TRBD1. The CDR3 sequence is 16 residues long. In germline, CDR1 is LGHNA, CDR2 YNFKEQ. The V gene end was trimmed by 0 bases and the J gene end by 2 bases; junction bases not matched to a gene: 4. This CDR3 is CASSQDWGTAGNTIYF. For the CDR3, the DNA is TGTGCCAGCAGCCAAGATTGGGGGACAGCTGGAAACACCATATATTTT.

This clone was seen more than once but under ten times. The rearrangement uses TRBV2 and TRBJ2-1, with 8 bases matching TRBD2. The CDR3 is 14 amino acids. CDR1 is SNHLY and CDR2 is FYNNEI in the germline V gene. J was trimmed by 0 bases and V by 5 bases; bases with no gene match: 0. CDR3 coding DNA: TGTGCCAGCAGTAGCGGGAGCTCCTACAATGAGCAGTTCTTC. It is translated as CASSSGSSYNEQFF.

The chain links TRBV29-1 to TRBJ1-3; D is possibly TRBD1 (5 bases). The CDR3 totals 14 residues. Trimming took off 3 bases at V and 1 base at J, with 10 bases between the two ends. Germline CDR1 and CDR2: SQVTM and ANQGSEA. The CDR3 loop reads CSVDFSGSGNTIYF. DNA for the CDR3: TGCAGCGTTGATTTCTCAGGGTCTGGAAACACCATATATTTT.

The rearrangement uses TRBV19 and TRBJ2-1; D is uncertain. The germline V and J ends were trimmed by 9 bases and 6 bases, with 18 bases remaining between them. Germline CDR1 reads LNHDA; CDR2 reads SQIVND (reference sequence). There are 14 residues in the CDR3. The CDR3 spells CASAPRHATNEQFF. The CDR3 nucleotides read TGTGCCAGCGCACCCAGACATGCTACCAATGAGCAGTTCTTC.

V gene TRBV9 combines with J gene TRBJ2-1; 15 bases line up with TRBD2. Per the germline V gene, CDR1 is SGDLS and CDR2 is YYNGEE. With V trimmed by 3 bases and J by 13 bases, 8 bases remained unmatched. This CDR3 has 15 residues. CDR3 nucleotide sequence: TGTGCCAGCAGCGGATCCGGGACTAGCGGGAGGTTCCAGTTCTTC. This sequence encodes CASSGSGTSGRFQFF.

This chain connects TRBV21-1 to TRBJ2-7; the table calls TRBD1, which could not be checked here. TRBV21-1 is reported as a pseudogene. The CDR3 runs to 16 residues. CDR3 DNA sequence: TGTGCCAGCAGCAAAAAAAGGGGAAGAAGAGATAACGAGCAGTACTTC. It codes for CASSKKRGRRDNEQYF.

The rearrangement joins TRBV4-3 to TRBJ2-5; 9 bases map to TRBD2. V lost 4 bases to trimming and J lost 3 bases; unmatched junction nucleotides: 6. Germline assignment: CDR1 LGHNA and CDR2 YSLEER. The CDR3 covers 15 residues. CDR3 DNA: TGCGCCAGCAGCCTAGTGGCGGGAGGGAAAGAGACCCAGTACTTC. The encoded protein is CASSLVAGGKETQYF.

This clone was seen just once. This sequence joins TRBV19 and TRBJ2-3, with TRBD1 as a possible D gene (6 bases). V shed 3 bases and J shed 5 bases, with 27 bases lying between them. The CDR3 is made up of 19 amino acids. Germline CDR1 LNHDA, CDR2 SQIVND (reference sequence). The CDR3 loop reads CASSIVGQPIPRARDTQYF. CDR3 sequence (DNA): TGTGCCAGTAGTATCGTAGGACAGCCCATTCCGAGGGCCAGAGATACGCAGTATTTT.

V gene TRBV5-1 combines with J gene TRBJ2-2, with a weak D call TRBD1 (6 bases). Germline assignment: CDR1 SGHRS and CDR2 YFSETQ. The CDR3 consists of 14 residues. The V gene lost 4 bases and the J gene lost 5 bases, with 12 bases spanning the gap. CDR3 amino acids: CASSLTRGTGELFF. The CDR3 region has the DNA TGCGCCAGCAGCCTAACCAGGGGTACCGGGGAGCTGTTTTTT.

The V gene is TRBV5-4, the J gene TRBJ1-1; D is perhaps TRBD1 (6 bases). Germline V gives CDR1 SGHNT, CDR2 YYREEE (reference sequence). The CDR3 is made up of 14 amino acids. V was shortened by 2 bases and J by 3 bases, with 11 bases between the two germline ends. The CDR3, as DNA: TGTGCCAGCAGCTTCGCCTACAGGGACACTGAAGCTTTCTTT. This sequence encodes CASSFAYRDTEAFF.

This clone was observed once. J is TRBJ2-3 and V is TRBV9; D may correspond to TRBD1 or TRBD2 (5 bases each). Trimming shortened V by 0 bases and J by 4 bases, and 9 bases separated the two germline ends. In germline, CDR1 is SGDLS, CDR2 YYNGEE. The CDR3 sequence is 14 residues long. For the CDR3, the DNA is TGTGCCAGCAGCGTAGGGGGGAGTCCAGATACGCAGTATTTT. Translated, it gives CASSVGGSPDTQYF.

The chain is built from TRBV4-2 and TRBJ2-1; the match to TRBD2 covers 7 bases. Germline V lookup: CDR1 LGHNA, CDR2 YNFKEQ. J gave up 3 bases and V 0 bases, and 2 bases lay outside the gene matches. The CDR3 sequence is 15 residues long. The CDR3 sequence is CASSQEGGSYNEQFF. The CDR3 bases are TGTGCCAGCAGCCAAGAGGGCGGGAGCTACAATGAGCAGTTCTTC.